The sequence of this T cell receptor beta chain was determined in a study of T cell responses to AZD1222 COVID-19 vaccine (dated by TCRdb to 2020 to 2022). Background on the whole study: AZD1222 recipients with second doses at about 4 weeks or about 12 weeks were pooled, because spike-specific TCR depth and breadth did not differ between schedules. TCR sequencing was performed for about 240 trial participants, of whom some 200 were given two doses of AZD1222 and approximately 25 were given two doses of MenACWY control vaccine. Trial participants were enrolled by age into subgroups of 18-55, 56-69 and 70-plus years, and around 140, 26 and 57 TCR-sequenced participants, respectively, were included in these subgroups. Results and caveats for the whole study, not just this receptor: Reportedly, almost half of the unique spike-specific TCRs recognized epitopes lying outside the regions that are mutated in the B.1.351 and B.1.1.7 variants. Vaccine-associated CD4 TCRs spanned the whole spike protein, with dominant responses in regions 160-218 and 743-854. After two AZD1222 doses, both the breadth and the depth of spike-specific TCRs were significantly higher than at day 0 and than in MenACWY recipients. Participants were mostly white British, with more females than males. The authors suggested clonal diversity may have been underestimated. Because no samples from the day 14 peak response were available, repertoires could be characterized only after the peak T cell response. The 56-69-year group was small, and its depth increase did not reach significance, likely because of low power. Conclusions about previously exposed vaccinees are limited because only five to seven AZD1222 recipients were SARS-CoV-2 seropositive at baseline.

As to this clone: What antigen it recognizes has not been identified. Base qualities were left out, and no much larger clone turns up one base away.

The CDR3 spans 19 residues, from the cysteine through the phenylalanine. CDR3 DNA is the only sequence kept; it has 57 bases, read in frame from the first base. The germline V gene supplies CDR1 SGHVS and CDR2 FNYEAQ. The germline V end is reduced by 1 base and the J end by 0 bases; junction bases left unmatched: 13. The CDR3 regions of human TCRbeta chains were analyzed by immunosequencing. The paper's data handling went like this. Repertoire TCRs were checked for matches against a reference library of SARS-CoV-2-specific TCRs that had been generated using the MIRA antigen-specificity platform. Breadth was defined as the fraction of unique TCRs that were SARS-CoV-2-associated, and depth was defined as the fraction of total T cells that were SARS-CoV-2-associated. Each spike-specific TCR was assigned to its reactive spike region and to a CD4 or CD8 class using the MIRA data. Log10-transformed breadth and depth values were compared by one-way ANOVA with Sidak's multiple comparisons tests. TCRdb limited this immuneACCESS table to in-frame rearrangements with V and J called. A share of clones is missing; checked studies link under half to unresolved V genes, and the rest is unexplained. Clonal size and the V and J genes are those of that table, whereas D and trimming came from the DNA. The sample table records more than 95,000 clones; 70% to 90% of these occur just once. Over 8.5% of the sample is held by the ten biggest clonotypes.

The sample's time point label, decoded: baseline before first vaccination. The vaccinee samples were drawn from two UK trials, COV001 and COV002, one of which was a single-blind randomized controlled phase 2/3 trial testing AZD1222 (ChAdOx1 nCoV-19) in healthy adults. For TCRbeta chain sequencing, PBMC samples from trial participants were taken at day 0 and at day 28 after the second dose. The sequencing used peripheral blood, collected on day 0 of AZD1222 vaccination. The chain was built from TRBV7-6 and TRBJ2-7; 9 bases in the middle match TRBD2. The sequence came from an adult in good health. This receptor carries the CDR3 CASSLVSGSPSRGSYEQYF. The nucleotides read TGTGCCAGCAGCTTAGTTAGCGGGAGCCCCTCTCGCGGCTCCTACGAGCAGTACTTC.